This is a list of T cell receptor beta chains from one sample in a study of glioma-infiltrating T cells after dendritic cell vaccination. The table came from immunoSEQ multiplex PCR; TCRdb's copy has only in-frame clones and leaves some out. Of fewer than 75,000 clones listed, 81% are singletons. The sequencing used blood, collected before dendritic cell vaccination. The receptors were sampled from a human donor with glioblastoma. Both conserved end residues are part of each CDR3. A D gene is named only where the DNA matches it firmly. Not all rows give a size; the values are once, few, many and, for expanded clones, a class.

J gene: TRBJ2-2; clone size: -; D gene: -; CDR3 length: 15; V gene: TRBV7-8; CDR3 DNA: TGTGCCAGCAGCTTAGACGAGAGGCACACCGGGGAGCTGTTTTTT; CDR3 protein: CASSLDERHTGELFF
J gene: TRBJ1-1; clone size: -; D gene: -; CDR3 length: 14; V gene: TRBV5-1; CDR3 DNA: TGCGCCAGCAGCCTCCTTCCAGACCTAGCTGAAGCTTTCTTT; CDR3 protein: CASSLLPDLAEAFF
J gene: TRBJ1-3; clone size: -; D gene: TRBD1; CDR3 length: 15; V gene: TRBV2; CDR3 DNA: TGTGCCAGCAGTCGGGACAGGGACTCTGGAAACACCATATATTTT; CDR3 protein: CASSRDRDSGNTIYF
J gene: TRBJ2-7; clone size: few; D gene: -; CDR3 length: 13; V gene: TRBV28; CDR3 DNA: TGTGCCAGCAGTTTCATCCGGAGTGGCGAGCAGTACTTC; CDR3 protein: CASSFIRSGEQYF
J gene: TRBJ2-3; clone size: -; D gene: TRBD1; CDR3 length: 17; V gene: TRBV4-2; CDR3 DNA: TGTGCCAGCAGCCCCCCCGGACAGGGCTCTAGCACAGATACGCAGTATTTT; CDR3 protein: CASSPPGQGSSTDTQYF
J gene: TRBJ1-2; clone size: -; D gene: -; CDR3 length: 11; V gene: TRBV30; CDR3 DNA: TGTGCCTGGACCGGGAACTATGGCTACACCTTC; CDR3 protein: CAWTGNYGYTF
J gene: TRBJ1-6; clone size: -; D gene: -; CDR3 length: 15; V gene: TRBV5-8; CDR3 DNA: TGTGCCAGCAGCTTGGGACAGTTCCTCAATTCACCCCTCCACTTT; CDR3 protein: CASSLGQFLNSPLHF
J gene: TRBJ1-3; clone size: -; D gene: -; CDR3 length: 13; V gene: TRBV2; CDR3 DNA: TGTGCCAGCCAAAGGACAGCAGGAAACACCATATATTTT; CDR3 protein: CASQRTAGNTIYF
J gene: TRBJ2-5; clone size: -; D gene: TRBD2; CDR3 length: 15; V gene: TRBV5-1; CDR3 DNA: TGCGCCAGCAGCCTAGCGGGGGGTGGAGGAGAGACCCAGTACTTC; CDR3 protein: CASSLAGGGGETQYF
J gene: TRBJ1-4; clone size: -; D gene: TRBD1; CDR3 length: 17; V gene: TRBV5-1; CDR3 DNA: TGCGCCAGCAGCTATGGACAGGGGGGAATTGAGGATGAAAAACTGTTTTTT; CDR3 protein: CASSYGQGGIEDEKLFF
J gene: TRBJ2-5; clone size: -; D gene: -; CDR3 length: 12; V gene: TRBV5-6; CDR3 DNA: TGTGCCGCGGATCAGAGAGAAGAGACCCAGTACTTC; CDR3 protein: CAADQREETQYF
J gene: TRBJ1-2; clone size: -; D gene: -; CDR3 length: 15; V gene: TRBV7-8; CDR3 DNA: TGTGCCAGCAGCGGTAGCGGAGTGGGGAACTATGGCTACACCTTC; CDR3 protein: CASSGSGVGNYGYTF
J gene: TRBJ2-5; clone size: once; D gene: -; CDR3 length: 14; V gene: TRBV30; CDR3 DNA: TGTGCCTGGAGTGCCCCCGGGAGCGGAGAGACCCAGTACTTC; CDR3 protein: CAWSAPGSGETQYF
J gene: TRBJ2-7; clone size: -; D gene: TRBD1; CDR3 length: 16; V gene: TRBV2; CDR3 DNA: TGTGCCAGCAGTGAAAAGGACAGGAATCTGTCCTACGAGCAGTACTTC; CDR3 protein: CASSEKDRNLSYEQYF
J gene: TRBJ1-4; clone size: -; D gene: TRBD1; CDR3 length: 15; V gene: TRBV5-1; CDR3 DNA: TGCGCCAGCAGCTCAGGACAGGGGTGGGAGGAAAAACTGTTTTTT; CDR3 protein: CASSSGQGWEEKLFF
J gene: TRBJ2-3; clone size: -; D gene: -; CDR3 length: 14; V gene: TRBV2; CDR3 DNA: TGTGCCAGCAGCCGAGTAGACTTCACAGATACGCAGTATTTT; CDR3 protein: CASSRVDFTDTQYF
J gene: TRBJ1-6; clone size: -; D gene: -; CDR3 length: 17; V gene: TRBV4-3; CDR3 DNA: TGCGCCAGCAGCCAAGATCGAAGGGACATCAATAATTCACCCCTCCACTTT; CDR3 protein: CASSQDRRDINNSPLHF
J gene: TRBJ1-2; clone size: -; D gene: TRBD1; CDR3 length: 13; V gene: TRBV7-2; CDR3 DNA: TGTGCCAGCTCTGAGACAGGGAACTATGGCTACACCTTC; CDR3 protein: CASSETGNYGYTF
J gene: TRBJ1-5; clone size: -; D gene: TRBD1; CDR3 length: 15; V gene: TRBV18; CDR3 DNA: TGTGCCAGCTCACCTGCGGGGACAGGTAATCAGCCCCAGCATTTT; CDR3 protein: CASSPAGTGNQPQHF
J gene: TRBJ1-5; clone size: -; D gene: TRBD1; CDR3 length: 15; V gene: TRBV7-2; CDR3 DNA: TGTGCCAGCAGCTCGAGGGACAGTTCCAATCAGCCCCAGCATTTT; CDR3 protein: CASSSRDSSNQPQHF
J gene: TRBJ2-7; clone size: -; D gene: TRBD1; CDR3 length: 14; V gene: TRBV18; CDR3 DNA: TGTGCCAGCTCACCGACAGGGGATACCTACGAGCAGTACTTC; CDR3 protein: CASSPTGDTYEQYF
J gene: TRBJ2-6; clone size: -; D gene: -; CDR3 length: 15; V gene: TRBV6-1; CDR3 DNA: TGTGCCAGCAGTGCTTTATCCTCTGGGGCCAACGTCCTGACTTTC; CDR3 protein: CASSALSSGANVLTF
J gene: TRBJ2-5; clone size: -; D gene: -; CDR3 length: 12; V gene: TRBV30; CDR3 DNA: TGTGCCTGGAGCGGTAACCAAGAGACCCAGTACTTC; CDR3 protein: CAWSGNQETQYF
J gene: TRBJ1-5; clone size: -; D gene: TRBD1; CDR3 length: 14; V gene: TRBV2; CDR3 DNA: TGTGCCAGCAGCGACAGGGGTGGCAATCAGCCCCAGCATTTT; CDR3 protein: CASSDRGGNQPQHF
J gene: TRBJ1-3; clone size: once; D gene: TRBD1; CDR3 length: 14; V gene: TRBV9; CDR3 DNA: TGTGCCAGCAGTCGAGGGGGCATGGGAAACACCATATATTTT; CDR3 protein: CASSRGGMGNTIYF
J gene: TRBJ2-3; clone size: -; D gene: -; CDR3 length: 16; V gene: TRBV5-1; CDR3 DNA: TGCGCCAGCCGTCCTTTGGCGGGGCGGGGAACAGATACGCAGTATTTT; CDR3 protein: CASRPLAGRGTDTQYF
J gene: TRBJ2-1; clone size: -; D gene: TRBD2; CDR3 length: 16; V gene: TRBV11-2; CDR3 DNA: TGTGCCAGCAGCTTATATAATAGCGGGTCCTACAATGAGCAGTTCTTC; CDR3 protein: CASSLYNSGSYNEQFF
J gene: TRBJ2-7; clone size: -; D gene: -; CDR3 length: 14; V gene: TRBV21-1; CDR3 DNA: TGTGCCAGCAGCAACACAGGGGCGGCCAGGGAGCAGTACTTC; CDR3 protein: CASSNTGAAREQYF
J gene: TRBJ2-2; clone size: few; D gene: TRBD1; CDR3 length: 14; V gene: TRBV2; CDR3 DNA: TGTGCCAGTCGACAGGGACCGAGCACCGGGGAGCTGTTTTTT; CDR3 protein: CASRQGPSTGELFF
J gene: TRBJ2-7; clone size: -; D gene: TRBD1; CDR3 length: 14; V gene: TRBV7-3; CDR3 DNA: TGTGCCAGCAGCCTAACAGGGGAACAATACGAGCAGTACTTC; CDR3 protein: CASSLTGEQYEQYF
J gene: TRBJ1-2; clone size: -; D gene: -; CDR3 length: 12; V gene: TRBV9; CDR3 DNA: TGTGCCAGCAGCGTGGCAGGGTCAGGCTACACCTTC; CDR3 protein: CASSVAGSGYTF
J gene: TRBJ1-1; clone size: -; D gene: TRBD1; CDR3 length: 14; V gene: TRBV6-5; CDR3 DNA: TGTGCCAGCAGCAAGGACAGGGGGAACACTGAAGCTTTCTTT; CDR3 protein: CASSKDRGNTEAFF
J gene: TRBJ1-1; clone size: -; D gene: -; CDR3 length: 15; V gene: TRBV6-5; CDR3 DNA: TGCGCCAGCAGTCCGGAGGGGGGGCCGAACACTGAAGCTTTCTTT; CDR3 protein: CASSPEGGPNTEAFF
J gene: TRBJ1-1; clone size: once; D gene: -; CDR3 length: 14; V gene: TRBV6-1; CDR3 DNA: TGTGCCAGCAGTGAAGCCCGACAGAACACTGAAGCTTTCTTT; CDR3 protein: CASSEARQNTEAFF
J gene: TRBJ2-3; clone size: -; D gene: TRBD2; CDR3 length: 15; V gene: TRBV7-3; CDR3 DNA: TGTGCCAGCAGCCCCCGGGGGGATAGCACAGATACGCAGTATTTT; CDR3 protein: CASSPRGDSTDTQYF
J gene: TRBJ1-1; clone size: -; D gene: -; CDR3 length: 13; V gene: TRBV6-4; CDR3 DNA: TGTGCCAGCCGATTACAGGAGAACACTGAAGCTTTCTTT; CDR3 protein: CASRLQENTEAFF
J gene: TRBJ2-4; clone size: -; D gene: TRBD1; CDR3 length: 13; V gene: TRBV6-5; CDR3 DNA: TGTGCCAGCAGCTTGGGACAGGTAGACATTCAGTACTTC; CDR3 protein: CASSLGQVDIQYF
J gene: TRBJ1-3; clone size: -; D gene: TRBD1; CDR3 length: 16; V gene: TRBV6-1; CDR3 DNA: TGTGCCAGCAGTGACGACAGGGGGCGAGGTGGAAACACCATATATTTT; CDR3 protein: CASSDDRGRGGNTIYF
J gene: TRBJ2-7; clone size: -; D gene: -; CDR3 length: 15; V gene: TRBV5-4; CDR3 DNA: TGTGCCAGCAGCTTGGCAAAAGCAGGGACTTACGAGCAGTACTTC; CDR3 protein: CASSLAKAGTYEQYF
J gene: TRBJ2-7; clone size: once; D gene: -; CDR3 length: 12; V gene: TRBV6-5; CDR3 DNA: TGTGCCAGCAGCCCAGGGCCCTACGAGCAGTACTTC; CDR3 protein: CASSPGPYEQYF
J gene: TRBJ1-1; clone size: -; D gene: -; CDR3 length: 13; V gene: TRBV7-3; CDR3 DNA: TGTGCCAGCAGCTTAACCGTGAACACTGAAGCTTTCTTT; CDR3 protein: CASSLTVNTEAFF
J gene: TRBJ2-7; clone size: -; D gene: -; CDR3 length: 13; V gene: TRBV6-6; CDR3 DNA: TGTGCCAGCAGTTTCCCCTATCCGGGAGAGCAGTACTTC; CDR3 protein: CASSFPYPGEQYF
J gene: TRBJ2-7; clone size: -; D gene: -; CDR3 length: 15; V gene: TRBV9; CDR3 DNA: TGTGCCAGCAGCCCCTCTTGGGGAGATTTGGGCGAGCAGTACTTC; CDR3 protein: CASSPSWGDLGEQYF
J gene: TRBJ1-4; clone size: -; D gene: -; CDR3 length: 17; V gene: TRBV6-1; CDR3 DNA: TGTGCCAGCAGTGAATTGTCCGGGGCCAGGGGTGGTGAAAAACTGTTTTTT; CDR3 protein: CASSELSGARGGEKLFF
J gene: TRBJ1-1; clone size: few; D gene: -; CDR3 length: 13; V gene: TRBV5-1; CDR3 DNA: TGCGCCAGCAGGCCCCAGGGAAACACTGAAGCTTTCTTT; CDR3 protein: CASRPQGNTEAFF
J gene: TRBJ1-2; clone size: few; D gene: -; CDR3 length: 14; V gene: TRBV15; CDR3 DNA: TGTGCCATCAGAAGCGCAGGGAATAACTATGGCTACACCTTC; CDR3 protein: CAIRSAGNNYGYTF
J gene: TRBJ2-7; clone size: once; D gene: TRBD1; CDR3 length: 15; V gene: TRBV11-3; CDR3 DNA: TGTGCCAGCAGCTTAGGCAGGGGGCGAGCCTACGAGCAGTACTTC; CDR3 protein: CASSLGRGRAYEQYF
J gene: TRBJ1-5; clone size: -; D gene: TRBD1; CDR3 length: 14; V gene: TRBV7-2; CDR3 DNA: TGTGCCAGCAGCCAGGGGGCAGGGGGCTTACCCCAGCATTTT; CDR3 protein: CASSQGAGGLPQHF
J gene: TRBJ2-3; clone size: few; D gene: TRBD1; CDR3 length: 14; V gene: TRBV5-4; CDR3 DNA: TGTGCCAGCAGCGTGGACAGGAGCACAGATACGCAGTATTTT; CDR3 protein: CASSVDRSTDTQYF
J gene: TRBJ2-2; clone size: -; D gene: -; CDR3 length: 15; V gene: TRBV7-6; CDR3 DNA: TGTGCCAGCAGCTTAGCGTCGGGGGAAACCGGGGAGCTGTTTTTT; CDR3 protein: CASSLASGETGELFF
J gene: TRBJ1-3; clone size: few; D gene: -; CDR3 length: 16; V gene: TRBV4-2; CDR3 DNA: TGTGCCAGCAGCCAAGAAGACAGACTTGCTGGAAACACCATATATTTT; CDR3 protein: CASSQEDRLAGNTIYF
J gene: TRBJ1-2; clone size: -; D gene: -; CDR3 length: 15; V gene: TRBV19; CDR3 DNA: TGTGCCAGTAGTGCGAAAACAGGGAGTCACTATGGCTACACCTTC; CDR3 protein: CASSAKTGSHYGYTF
J gene: TRBJ2-5; clone size: -; D gene: TRBD1; CDR3 length: 15; V gene: TRBV4-2; CDR3 DNA: TGTGCCAGCAGCCAAGATTTCGGGACAGGGCAGACCCAGTACTTC; CDR3 protein: CASSQDFGTGQTQYF